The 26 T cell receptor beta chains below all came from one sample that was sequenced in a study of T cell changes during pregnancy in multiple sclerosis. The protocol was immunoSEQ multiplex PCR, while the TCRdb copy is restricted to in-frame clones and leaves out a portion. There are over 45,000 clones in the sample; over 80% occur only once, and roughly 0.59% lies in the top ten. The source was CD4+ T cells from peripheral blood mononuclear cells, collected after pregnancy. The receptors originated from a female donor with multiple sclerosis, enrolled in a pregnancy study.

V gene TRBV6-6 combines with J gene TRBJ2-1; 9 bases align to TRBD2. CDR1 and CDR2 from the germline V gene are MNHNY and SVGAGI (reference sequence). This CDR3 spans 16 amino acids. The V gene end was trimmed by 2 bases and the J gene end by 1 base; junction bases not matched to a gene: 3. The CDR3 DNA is TGTGCCAGCAGTTACGGGCGGGGGGGATCCTACAATGAGCAGTTCTTC. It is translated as CASSYGRGGSYNEQFF.

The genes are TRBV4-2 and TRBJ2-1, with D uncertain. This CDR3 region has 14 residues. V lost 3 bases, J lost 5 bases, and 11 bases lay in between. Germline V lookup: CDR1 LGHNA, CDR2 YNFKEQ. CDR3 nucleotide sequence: TGTGCCAGCAGCCAGGCAATTCACAACAATGAGCAGTTCTTC. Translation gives CASSQAIHNNEQFF.

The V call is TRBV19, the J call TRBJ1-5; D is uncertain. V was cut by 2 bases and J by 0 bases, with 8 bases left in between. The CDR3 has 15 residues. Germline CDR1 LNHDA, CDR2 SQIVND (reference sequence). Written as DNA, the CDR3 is TGTGCCAGTAGTATAAATCAGTATAGCAATCAGCCCCAGCATTTT. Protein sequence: CASSINQYSNQPQHF. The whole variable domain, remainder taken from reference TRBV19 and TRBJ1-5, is DGGITQSPKYLFRKEGQNVTLSCEQNLNHDAMYWYRQDPGQGLRLIYYSQIVNDFQKGDIAEGYSVSREKKESFPLTVTSAQKNPTAFYLCASSINQYSNQPQHFGDGTRLSIL.

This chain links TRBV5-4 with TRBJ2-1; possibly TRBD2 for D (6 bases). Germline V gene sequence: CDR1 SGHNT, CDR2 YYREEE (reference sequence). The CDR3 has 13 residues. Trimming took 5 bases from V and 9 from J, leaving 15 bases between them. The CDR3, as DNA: TGTGCCAGCAGTTTCGCGGGGCCCGGTGAGCAGTTCTTC. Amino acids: CASSFAGPGEQFF.

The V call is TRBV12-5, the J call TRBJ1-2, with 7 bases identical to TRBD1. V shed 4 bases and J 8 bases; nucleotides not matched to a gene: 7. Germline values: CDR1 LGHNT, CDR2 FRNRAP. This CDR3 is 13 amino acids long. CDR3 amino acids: CASGSTGVDGYTF. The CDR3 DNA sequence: TGTGCTAGTGGTTCCACAGGGGTGGACGGCTACACCTTC.

For the CDR3, the DNA is TGTGCCAGCAGCGTCGTGACAGGGGGCGGTGGGGCCAACGTCCTGACTTTC. It yields the protein CASSVVTGGGGANVLTF. V gene TRBV9 combines with J gene TRBJ2-6; 10 bases line up with TRBD1. This CDR3 contains 17 residues. Trimming cost V 2 bases and J 3 bases; bases outside gene matches: 5. Germline CDR1 SGDLS, CDR2 YYNGEE.

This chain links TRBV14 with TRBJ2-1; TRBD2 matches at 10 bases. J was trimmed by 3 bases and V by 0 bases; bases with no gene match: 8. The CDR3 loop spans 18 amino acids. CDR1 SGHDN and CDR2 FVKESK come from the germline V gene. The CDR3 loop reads CASSQDSPLAGVYNEQFF. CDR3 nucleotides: TGTGCCAGCAGCCAAGACTCCCCCCTAGCGGGAGTCTACAATGAGCAGTTCTTC.

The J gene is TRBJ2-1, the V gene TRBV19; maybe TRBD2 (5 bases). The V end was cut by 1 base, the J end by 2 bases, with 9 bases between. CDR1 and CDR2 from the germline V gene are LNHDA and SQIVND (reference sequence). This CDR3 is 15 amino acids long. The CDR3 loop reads CASSIGGRTYNEQFF. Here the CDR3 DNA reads TGTGCCAGTAGTATAGGCGGGCGTACCTACAATGAGCAGTTCTTC.

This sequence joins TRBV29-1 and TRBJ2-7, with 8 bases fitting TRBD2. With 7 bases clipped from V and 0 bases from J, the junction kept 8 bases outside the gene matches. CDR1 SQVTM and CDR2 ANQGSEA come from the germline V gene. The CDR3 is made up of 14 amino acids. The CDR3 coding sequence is TGCAGCGCCCTAGCGGGCGAGACCTCCTACGAGCAGTACTTC. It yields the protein CSALAGETSYEQYF.

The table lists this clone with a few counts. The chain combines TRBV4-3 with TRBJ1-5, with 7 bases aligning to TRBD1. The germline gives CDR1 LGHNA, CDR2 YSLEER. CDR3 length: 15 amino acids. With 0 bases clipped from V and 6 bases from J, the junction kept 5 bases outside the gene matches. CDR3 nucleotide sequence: TGCGCCAGCAGCCAAGATAGGGGGCCGGCTCAGCCCCAGCATTTT. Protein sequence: CASSQDRGPAQPQHF.

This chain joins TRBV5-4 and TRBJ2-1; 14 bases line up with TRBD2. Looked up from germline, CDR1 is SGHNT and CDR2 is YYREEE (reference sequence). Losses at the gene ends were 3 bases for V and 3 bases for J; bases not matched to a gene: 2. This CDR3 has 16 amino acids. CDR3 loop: CASSWGTSGSYNEQFF. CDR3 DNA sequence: TGTGCCAGCAGCTGGGGGACTAGCGGGAGCTACAATGAGCAGTTCTTC.

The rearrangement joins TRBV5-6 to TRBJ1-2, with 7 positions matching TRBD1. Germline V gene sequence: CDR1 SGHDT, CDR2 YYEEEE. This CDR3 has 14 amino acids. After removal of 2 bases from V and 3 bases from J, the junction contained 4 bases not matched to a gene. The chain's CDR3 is CASSFFDRDYGYTF. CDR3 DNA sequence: TGTGCCAGCAGCTTCTTTGACAGGGACTATGGCTACACCTTC.

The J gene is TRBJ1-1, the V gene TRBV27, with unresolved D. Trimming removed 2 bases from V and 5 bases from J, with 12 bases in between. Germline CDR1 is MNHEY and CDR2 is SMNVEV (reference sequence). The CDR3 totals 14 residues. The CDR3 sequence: CASSLRNRGTEAFF. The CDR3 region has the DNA TGTGCCAGCAGTTTAAGGAACCGAGGGACTGAAGCTTTCTTT.

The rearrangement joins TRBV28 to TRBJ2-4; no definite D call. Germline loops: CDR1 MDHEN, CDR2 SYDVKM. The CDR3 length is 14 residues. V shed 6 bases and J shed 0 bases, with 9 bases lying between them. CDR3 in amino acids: CASSPKLAKNIQYF. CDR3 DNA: TGTGCCAGCAGCCCGAAGCTAGCCAAAAACATTCAGTACTTC.

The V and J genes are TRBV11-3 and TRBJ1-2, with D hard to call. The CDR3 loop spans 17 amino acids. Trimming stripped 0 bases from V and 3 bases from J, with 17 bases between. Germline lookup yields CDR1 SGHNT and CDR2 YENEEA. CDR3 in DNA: TGTGCCAGCAGCTTAGATCTTTTGCGGCTGTACTACTATGGCTACACCTTC. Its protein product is CASSLDLLRLYYYGYTF.

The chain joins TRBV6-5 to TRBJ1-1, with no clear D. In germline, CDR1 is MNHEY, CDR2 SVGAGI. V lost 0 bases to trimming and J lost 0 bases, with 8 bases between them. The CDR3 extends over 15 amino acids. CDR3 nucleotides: TGTGCCAGCAGTTACTCAGCCTTAATGAACACTGAAGCTTTCTTT. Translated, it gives CASSYSALMNTEAFF.

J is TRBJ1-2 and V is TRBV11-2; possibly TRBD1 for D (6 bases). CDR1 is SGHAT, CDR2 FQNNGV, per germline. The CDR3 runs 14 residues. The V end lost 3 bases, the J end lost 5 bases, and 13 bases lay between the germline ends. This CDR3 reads CASSFGGDTYGYTF. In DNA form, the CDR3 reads TGTGCCAGCAGCTTCGGTGGGGACACATATGGCTACACCTTC.

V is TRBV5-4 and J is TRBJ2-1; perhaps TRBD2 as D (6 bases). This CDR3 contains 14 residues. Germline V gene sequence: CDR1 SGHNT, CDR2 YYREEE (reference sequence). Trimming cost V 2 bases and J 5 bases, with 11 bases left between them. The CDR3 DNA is TGTGCCAGCAGCTTCTGGGGAGGTGACAATGAGCAGTTCTTC. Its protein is CASSFWGGDNEQFF.

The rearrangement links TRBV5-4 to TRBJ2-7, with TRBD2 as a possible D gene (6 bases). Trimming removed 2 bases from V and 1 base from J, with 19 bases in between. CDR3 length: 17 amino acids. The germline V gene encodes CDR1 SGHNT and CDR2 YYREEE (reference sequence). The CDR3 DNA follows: TGTGCCAGCAGCTTTCAGCTCACACCACTAGCATCCTACGAGCAGTACTTC. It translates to CASSFQLTPLASYEQYF.

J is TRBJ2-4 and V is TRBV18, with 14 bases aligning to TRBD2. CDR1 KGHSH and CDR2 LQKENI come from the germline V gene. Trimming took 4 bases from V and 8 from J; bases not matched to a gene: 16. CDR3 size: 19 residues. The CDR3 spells CASSLLPGLAGEGIYIQYF. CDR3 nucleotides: TGTGCCAGCTCACTACTTCCGGGACTAGCGGGAGAAGGTATTTACATTCAGTACTTC. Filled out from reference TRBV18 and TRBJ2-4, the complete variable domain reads NAGVMQNPRHLVRRRGQEARLRCSPMKGHSHVYWYRQLPEEGLKFMVYLQKENIIDESGMPKERFSAEFPKEGPSILRIQQVVRGDSAAYFCASSLLPGLAGEGIYIQYFGAGTRLSVL.

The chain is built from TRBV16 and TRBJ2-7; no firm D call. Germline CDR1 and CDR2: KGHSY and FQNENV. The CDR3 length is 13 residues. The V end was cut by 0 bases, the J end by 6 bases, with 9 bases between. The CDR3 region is CASSQSAAAEQYF. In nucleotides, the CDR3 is TGTGCCAGCAGCCAATCGGCCGCGGCCGAGCAGTACTTC.

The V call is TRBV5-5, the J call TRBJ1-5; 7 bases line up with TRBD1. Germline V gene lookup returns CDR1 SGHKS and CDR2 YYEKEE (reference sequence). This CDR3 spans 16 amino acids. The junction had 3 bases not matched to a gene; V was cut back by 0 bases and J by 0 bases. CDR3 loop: CASSLVPGGSNQPQHF. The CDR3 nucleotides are TGTGCCAGCAGCTTGGTCCCAGGGGGTAGCAATCAGCCCCAGCATTTT.

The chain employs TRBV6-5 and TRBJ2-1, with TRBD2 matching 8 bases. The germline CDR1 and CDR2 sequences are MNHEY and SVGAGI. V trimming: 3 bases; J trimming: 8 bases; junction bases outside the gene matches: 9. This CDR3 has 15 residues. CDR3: CASSYRSGRRDEQFF. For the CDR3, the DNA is TGTGCCAGCAGTTATAGAAGCGGGAGACGGGATGAGCAGTTCTTC.

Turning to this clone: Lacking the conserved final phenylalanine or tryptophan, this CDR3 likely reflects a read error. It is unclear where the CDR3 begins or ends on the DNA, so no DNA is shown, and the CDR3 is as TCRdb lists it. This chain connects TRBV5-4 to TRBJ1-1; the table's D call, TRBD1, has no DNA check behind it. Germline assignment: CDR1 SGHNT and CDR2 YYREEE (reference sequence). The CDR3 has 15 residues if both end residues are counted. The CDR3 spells CASSFYGTATEKAWV.

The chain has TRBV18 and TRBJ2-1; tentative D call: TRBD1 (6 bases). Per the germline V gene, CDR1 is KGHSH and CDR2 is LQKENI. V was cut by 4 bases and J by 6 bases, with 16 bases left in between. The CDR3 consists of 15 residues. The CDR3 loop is CASSLRDLQGNEQFF. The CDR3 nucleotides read TGTGCCAGCTCACTACGGGACCTACAGGGCAATGAGCAGTTCTTC.

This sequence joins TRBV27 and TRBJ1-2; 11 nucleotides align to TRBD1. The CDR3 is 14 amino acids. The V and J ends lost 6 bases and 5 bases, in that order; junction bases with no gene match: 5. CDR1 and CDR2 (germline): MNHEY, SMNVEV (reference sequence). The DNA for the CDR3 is TGTGCCAGCAGGGGACAGGGGGGACGTTATGGCTACACCTTC. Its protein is CASRGQGGRYGYTF.